These 23 T cell receptor beta chains came from one sample sequenced in a study of beta chain features in type 1 diabetes. The study's findings and limits: Among all four CD4+ subsets, Type 1 diabetes patients had TCRB CDR3s that were moderately but significantly shorter.

The isolated RNA, all of it, was reverse transcribed, so expressed TCRB transcripts were what got sequenced. Clones were sequenced by immunoSEQ multiplex PCR, and TCRdb holds only the in-frame ones, with some missing. Here the sample spans around 690,000 clones, over 10% being singletons. For these receptors, no antigen is known. The sequenced material came from naive CD4+ T cells from blood. The source of these receptors is a man younger than 40 with type 1 diabetes.

The CDR3 DNA is TGTGCCAGCAGCCAATCTATAGGGAAGGAGCAGTACTTC. Protein: CASSQSIGKEQYF. V and J are TRBV14 and TRBJ2-7, with D unclear. Trimming removed 2 bases from V and 7 bases from J, with 12 bases in between. Germline CDR1 is SGHDN and CDR2 is FVKESK. The CDR3 has 13 residues.

The chain joins TRBV6-5 to TRBJ1-5; D possibly corresponds to TRBD1 (5 bases). The CDR3 totals 15 residues. Germline V gene lookup returns CDR1 MNHEY and CDR2 SVGAGI. The V gene lost 2 bases and the J gene lost 5 bases, with 13 bases spanning the gap. The CDR3 bases are TGTGCCAGCAGTTACCTTGGGGGAAGAGATCAGCCCCAGCATTTT. This gives the protein CASSYLGGRDQPQHF.

The V and J genes are TRBV10-3 and TRBJ2-2; 10 bases match TRBD1. This CDR3 comprises 15 residues. Germline values: CDR1 ENHRY, CDR2 SYGVKD. Losses at the gene ends were 6 bases for V and 1 base for J; bases not matched to a gene: 2. CDR3 loop: CAIRRDRGNTGELFF. The CDR3, as DNA: TGTGCCATCAGGAGGGACAGGGGGAACACCGGGGAGCTGTTTTTT.

This clone was observed a few times. The chain couples TRBV14 to TRBJ2-5; the D call may be TRBD1 or TRBD2 (5 bases each). The germline CDR1 and CDR2 sequences are SGHDN and FVKESK. Trimming stripped 4 bases from V and 7 bases from J, with 13 bases between. The CDR3 contains 13 residues. This CDR3 reads CASSPRPGGTQYF. The CDR3 DNA reads TGTGCCAGCAGCCCGAGACCTGGGGGGACCCAGTACTTC. The whole variable domain, remainder taken from reference TRBV14 and TRBJ2-5, is EAGVTQFPSHSVIEKGQTVTLRCDPISGHDNLYWYRRVMGKEIKFLLHFVKESKQDESGMPNNRFLAERTGGTYSTLKVQPAELEDSGVYFCASSPRPGGTQYFGPGTRLLVL.

The table lists this clone with a few counts. The genes are TRBV7-2 and TRBJ2-5; 7 bases align to TRBD1. V was pared by 0 bases and J by 3 bases, with 4 bases of the junction left unmatched. CDR1 and CDR2 (germline): SGHTA, FQGNSA. There are 15 residues in the CDR3. CDR3 region: CASSLAGTVKETQYF. In DNA form, the CDR3 reads TGTGCCAGCAGCTTAGCCGGGACAGTAAAAGAGACCCAGTACTTC.

V is TRBV5-6 and J is TRBJ2-3, with D possibly matching TRBD2 (6 bases). The V gene's germline CDR1 is SGHDT and CDR2 YYEEEE. The CDR3 consists of 11 residues. V lost 0 bases and J 12 bases, leaving 8 bases between the germline ends. The CDR3 DNA sequence: TGTGCCAGCAGCTTGGGCGGGGCACAGTATTTT. This sequence encodes CASSLGGAQYF.

This clone has just a few counts. The chain carries TRBV9 and TRBJ1-2; weak D call: TRBD1 (5 bases). This CDR3 is 15 amino acids long. Germline CDR1 is SGDLS and CDR2 is YYNGEE. V was pared by 4 bases and J by 3 bases, with 16 bases between. The CDR3 reads CASSLGAGGDYGYTF. The CDR3 nucleotides read TGTGCCAGCAGCCTAGGGGCGGGAGGAGACTATGGCTACACCTTC. Combining the CDR3 with reference TRBV9 and TRBJ1-2 gives the whole variable domain DSGVTQTPKHLITATGQRVTLRCSPRSGDLSVYWYQQSLDQGLQFLIQYYNGEERAKGNILERFSAQQFPDLHSELNLSSLELGDSALYFCASSLGAGGDYGYTFGSGTRLTVV.

The chain employs TRBV5-1 and TRBJ2-5, with D perhaps TRBD2 (6 bases). Germline CDR1 and CDR2: SGHRS and YFSETQ. Trimming took off 5 bases at V and 4 bases at J, with 18 bases between the two ends. The CDR3 runs to 15 residues. CDR3 nucleotides: TGCGCCAGCAGTTCCGCACCGGGCGGGGCAGAGACCCAGTACTTC. This gives the protein CASSSAPGGAETQYF.

This clone was found a few times. The chain links TRBV7-9 to TRBJ2-7; 7 nucleotides align to TRBD1. Trimming cost V 2 bases and J 3 bases; bases outside gene matches: 4. Germline CDR1 and CDR2: SEHNR and FQNEAQ (reference sequence). There are 14 residues in the CDR3. This chain's CDR3 is CASSLLGQSYEQYF. The CDR3 DNA reads TGTGCCAGCAGCTTATTGGGACAGAGCTACGAGCAGTACTTC.

This clone was counted only a few times. This chain links TRBV19 with TRBJ1-5, with D possibly being TRBD1 (5 bases). The germline V gene encodes CDR1 LNHDA and CDR2 SQIVND (reference sequence). Trimming shortened V by 9 bases and J by 0 bases, and 12 bases separated the two germline ends. The CDR3 length is 14 residues. In nucleotides, the CDR3 is TGTGCCAGCGGGGACGACGATAGCAATCAGCCCCAGCATTTT. Protein product: CASGDDDSNQPQHF.

This chain joins TRBV5-4 and TRBJ2-7; 8 nucleotides line up with TRBD1. With 4 bases clipped from V and 3 bases from J, the junction kept 9 bases outside the gene matches. The germline V gene encodes CDR1 SGHNT and CDR2 YYREEE (reference sequence). There are 15 residues in the CDR3. This CDR3 reads CASSRRDRFLYEQYF. CDR3 coding DNA: TGTGCCAGCAGCCGCCGGGACAGGTTCCTCTACGAGCAGTACTTC.

The rearrangement uses TRBV5-4 and TRBJ2-6, with D unresolved. V was clipped by 4 bases and J by 2 bases, with 7 bases between them. Germline V lookup: CDR1 SGHNT, CDR2 YYREEE (reference sequence). This CDR3 comprises 14 residues. The CDR3 sequence is CASSAATGANVLTF. CDR3 nucleotide sequence: TGTGCCAGCAGCGCCGCTACTGGGGCCAACGTCCTGACTTTC.

The chain employs TRBV15 and TRBJ1-1, with TRBD1 matching 8 bases. Germline V gives CDR1 LNHNV, CDR2 YYDKDF (reference sequence). Trimming cost V 0 bases and J 11 bases; bases outside gene matches: 5. This CDR3 is built from 13 residues. CDR3 residues: CATSREDRVEAFF. The CDR3 DNA reads as TGTGCCACCAGCAGAGAGGACAGGGTAGAGGCTTTCTTT. The variable domain in full, with the rest retrieved from reference TRBV15 and TRBJ1-1, is DAMVIQNPRYQVTQFGKPVTLSCSQTLNHNVMYWYQQKSSQAPKLLFHYYDKDFNNEADTPDNFQSRRPNTSFCFLDIRSPGLGDTAMYLCATSREDRVEAFFGQGTRLTVV.

This clone was seen more than once but under ten times. This chain uses TRBV7-6 with TRBJ2-3; D not certain. V was shortened by 2 bases and J by 0 bases, with 12 bases between the two germline ends. The CDR3 totals 16 residues. The germline V gene has CDR1 SGHVS and CDR2 FNYEAQ. The CDR3 bases are TGTGCCAGCAGCTTACTCCGTGTGATTAGCACAGATACGCAGTATTTT. Encoded protein: CASSLLRVISTDTQYF. Using reference TRBV7-6 and TRBJ2-3 for the parts outside the CDR3, the full variable domain is GAGVSQSPRYKVTKRGQDVALRCDPISGHVSLYWYRQALGQGPEFLTYFNYEAQQDKSGLPNDRFSAERPEGSISTLTIQRTEQRDSAMYRCASSLLRVISTDTQYFGPGTRLTVL.

This chain uses TRBV7-2 with TRBJ1-6; D is unresolved. The CDR3 runs to 15 residues. Deletions cut 1 base from V and 8 bases from J, with 12 bases between. Germline V gene sequence: CDR1 SGHTA, CDR2 FQGNSA. This CDR3 is CASSLVPYGYSPLHF. In DNA, the CDR3 is TGTGCCAGCAGCTTAGTGCCCTATGGATATTCACCCCTCCACTTT.

The rearrangement uses TRBV5-6 and TRBJ2-7; the D call may be TRBD1 or TRBD2 (5 bases each). In germline, CDR1 is SGHDT, CDR2 YYEEEE. This CDR3 is built from 15 residues. Trimming took off 0 bases at V and 5 bases at J, with 15 bases between the two ends. The chain's CDR3 is CASSLGRDLRDEQYF. Here the CDR3 DNA reads TGTGCCAGCAGCTTGGGCAGGGATTTGAGGGACGAGCAGTACTTC. Complete variable domain (other parts from reference TRBV5-6 and TRBJ2-7): DAGVTQSPTHLIKTRGQQVTLRCSPKSGHDTVSWYQQALGQGPQFIFQYYEEEERQRGNFPDRFSGHQFPNYSSELNVNALLLGDSALYLCASSLGRDLRDEQYFGPGTRLTVT.

This clone has more than one count but fewer than ten. The gene calls are TRBV30 and TRBJ1-5; D is ambiguous. The germline V gene encodes CDR1 GTSNPN and CDR2 SVGIG (reference sequence). The CDR3 is 13 residues long. Trimming left V 4 bases short and J 5 bases short, with 12 bases between. The CDR3 coding sequence is TGTGCCTGGAACCCAGGCCTGGATCAGCCCCAGCATTTT. Translated: CAWNPGLDQPQHF.

The chain uses TRBV19 and TRBJ2-5, with D possibly TRBD1 on 6 matching bases. CDR3 length equals 15 residues. CDR1 is LNHDA and CDR2 is SQIVND in the germline V gene (reference sequence). Deletions cut 3 bases from V and 6 bases from J, with 17 bases between. The chain's CDR3 is CASSMQTGSKKTQYF. CDR3 nucleotide sequence: TGTGCCAGTAGTATGCAAACAGGGAGTAAAAAGACCCAGTACTTC.

The chain is built from TRBV18 and TRBJ1-4, with 9 bases matching TRBD1. With V trimmed by 6 bases and J by 10 bases, 9 bases remained unmatched. Per the germline V gene, CDR1 is KGHSH and CDR2 is LQKENI. This CDR3 has 14 residues. For the CDR3, the DNA is TGTGCCAGCTCGTCGGGACAGGGCCTTGGAAAACTGTTTTTT. The encoded protein is CASSSGQGLGKLFF.

This clone occurred a few times. This sequence joins TRBV28 and TRBJ2-5; weak D call: TRBD2 (5 bases). The germline V gene has CDR1 MDHEN and CDR2 SYDVKM. The CDR3 runs 14 residues. V was pared by 2 bases and J by 1 base, with 8 bases between. The CDR3 DNA follows: TGTGCCAGCAGTTTAGGAGGCAGCCAAGAGACCCAGTACTTC. Its protein is CASSLGGSQETQYF.

This clone has a handful of counts. V gene TRBV30 combines with J gene TRBJ1-4; D not certain. This CDR3 spans 14 amino acids. With 1 base removed from V and 2 bases from J, the gap between germline ends came to 8 bases. Germline V gene lookup returns CDR1 GTSNPN and CDR2 SVGIG (reference sequence). This CDR3 reads CAWSDTITNEKLFF. The CDR3 DNA reads TGTGCCTGGAGTGACACGATCACTAATGAAAAACTGTTTTTT.

This clone was counted a few times. The chain combines TRBV18 with TRBJ1-2; D is unresolved. V was cut by 2 bases and J by 3 bases, with 16 bases left in between. The CDR3 sequence is 16 residues long. Germline V gene lookup returns CDR1 KGHSH and CDR2 LQKENI. The CDR3, as DNA: TGTGCCAGCTCACCAGCCCCGGTGATATCGTACTATGGCTACACCTTC. This gives the protein CASSPAPVISYYGYTF.

The V and J genes are TRBV14 and TRBJ1-2; 9 bases line up with TRBD1. Trimming cost V 3 bases and J 5 bases; bases outside gene matches: 10. In germline, CDR1 is SGHDN, CDR2 FVKESK. CDR3 size: 16 residues. In DNA, the CDR3 is TGTGCCAGCAGCCAGGACAGGGGACTATCGGGGTATGGCTACACCTTC. Protein sequence: CASSQDRGLSGYGYTF.